The present entry profiles one TCR beta chain with its context. The length of the CDR3 is 12 residues. CDR1 and CDR2 (germline): SNHLY, FYNNEI. Trimming left V 4 bases short and J 7 bases short, with 10 bases between. Participants, about 18 to 90 years old, spanned under 30 US areas. Grouping used clinical history reported by participants in a survey and questionnaire. The record originates from a study of blood T cell repertoires in COVID-19. About the research overall: The samples span acute and convalescent COVID-19 from the United States, Italy and Spain.

Per the study methods: Estimation of nucleated cell counts relied on the amplification of reference gene primers. Sequencing used immunoSEQ multiplex PCR; TCRdb keeps in-frame clones, though not all of them. Clonal size and the V and J genes are those of that table, whereas D and trimming came from the DNA. The sample holds some 400,000 clones; about nine tenths are singletons and the top ten take more than 0.85%. The TCR sequence derives from a woman aged 40 to 50 who had been exposed to COVID-19. The genes are TRBV2 and TRBJ1-1; perhaps TRBD1 as D (5 bases). What was sequenced was PBMCs or T cells enriched from blood (not recorded which). The CDR3 spells CASSGLTVEAFF. CDR3 in DNA: TGTGCCAGCAGTGGACTGACAGTTGAAGCTTTCTTT.